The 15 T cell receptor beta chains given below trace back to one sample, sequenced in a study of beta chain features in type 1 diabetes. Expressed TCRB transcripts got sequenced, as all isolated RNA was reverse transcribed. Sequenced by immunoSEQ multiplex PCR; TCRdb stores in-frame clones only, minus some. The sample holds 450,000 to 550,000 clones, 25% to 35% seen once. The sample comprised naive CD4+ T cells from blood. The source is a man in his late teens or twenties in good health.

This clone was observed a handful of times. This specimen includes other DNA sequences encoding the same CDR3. The CDR3 coding sequence is TGTGCCAGCAGCTTCCGACAGGGGGCCTACGAGCAGTACTTC. It translates to CASSFRQGAYEQYF. V is TRBV7-2 and J is TRBJ2-7; TRBD1 agrees at 9 bases. CDR1 SGHTA and CDR2 FQGNSA come from the germline V gene. This CDR3 comprises 14 residues. The V gene end was trimmed by 3 bases and the J gene end by 2 bases; junction bases not matched to a gene: 2.

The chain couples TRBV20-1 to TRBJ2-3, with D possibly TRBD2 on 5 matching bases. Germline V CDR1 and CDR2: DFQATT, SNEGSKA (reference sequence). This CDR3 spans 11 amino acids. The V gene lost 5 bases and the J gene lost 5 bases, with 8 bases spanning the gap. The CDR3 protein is CSAGRVDTQYF. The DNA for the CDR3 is TGCAGTGCTGGGCGGGTAGATACGCAGTATTTT.

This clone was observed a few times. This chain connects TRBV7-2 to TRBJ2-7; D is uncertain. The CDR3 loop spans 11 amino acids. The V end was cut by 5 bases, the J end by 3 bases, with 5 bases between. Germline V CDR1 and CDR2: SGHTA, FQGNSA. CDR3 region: CASSQYYEQYF. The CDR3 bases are TGTGCCAGCAGCCAATACTACGAGCAGTACTTC. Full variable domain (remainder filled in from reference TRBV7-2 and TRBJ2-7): GAGVSQSPSNKVTEKGKDVELRCDPISGHTALYWYRQSLGQGLEFLIYFQGNSAPDKSGLPSDRFSAERTGGSVSTLTIQRTQQEDSAVYLCASSQYYEQYFGPGTRLTVT.

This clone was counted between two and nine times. The CDR3, as DNA: TGTGCCAGCAGAGCGGGACCCATTTCCTACAATGAGCAGTTCTTC. Protein sequence: CASRAGPISYNEQFF. The rearrangement joins TRBV14 to TRBJ2-1, with 7 bases aligning to TRBD2. CDR1 and CDR2 from the germline V gene are SGHDN and FVKESK. The V and J ends lost 6 bases and 1 base, in that order; junction bases with no gene match: 6. The CDR3 runs to 15 residues.

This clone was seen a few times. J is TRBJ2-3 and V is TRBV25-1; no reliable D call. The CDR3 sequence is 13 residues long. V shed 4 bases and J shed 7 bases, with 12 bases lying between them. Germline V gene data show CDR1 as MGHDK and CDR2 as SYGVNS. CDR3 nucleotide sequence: TGTGCCAGCAGTGGCTTCGGACCGAATACGCAGTATTTT. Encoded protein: CASSGFGPNTQYF. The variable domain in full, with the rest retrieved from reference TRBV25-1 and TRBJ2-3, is EADIYQTPRYLVIGTGKKITLECSQTMGHDKMYWYQQDPGMELHLIHYSYGVNSTEKGDLSSESTVSRIRTEHFPLTLESARPSHTSQYLCASSGFGPNTQYFGPGTRLTVL.

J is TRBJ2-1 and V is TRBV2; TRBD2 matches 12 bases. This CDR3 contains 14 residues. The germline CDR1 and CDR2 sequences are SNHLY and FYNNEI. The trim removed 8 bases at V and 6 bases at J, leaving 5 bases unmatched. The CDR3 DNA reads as TGTGCCAGCCGAGGACTAGCGGGACTCAATGAGCAGTTCTTC. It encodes CASRGLAGLNEQFF.

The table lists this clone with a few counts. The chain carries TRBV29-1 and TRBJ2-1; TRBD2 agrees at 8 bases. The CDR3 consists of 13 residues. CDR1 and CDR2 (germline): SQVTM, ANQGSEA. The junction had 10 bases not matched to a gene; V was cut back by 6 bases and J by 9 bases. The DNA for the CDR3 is TGCAGCGTGCAGCGGGAGAGTTGGGCTGAGCAGTTCTTC. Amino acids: CSVQRESWAEQFF.

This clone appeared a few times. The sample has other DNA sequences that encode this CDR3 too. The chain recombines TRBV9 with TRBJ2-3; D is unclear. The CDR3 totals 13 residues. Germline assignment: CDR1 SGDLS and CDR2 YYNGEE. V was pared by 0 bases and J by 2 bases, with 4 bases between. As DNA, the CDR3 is TGTGCCAGCAGCGTAGGAGTCACAGATACGCAGTATTTT. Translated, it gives CASSVGVTDTQYF.

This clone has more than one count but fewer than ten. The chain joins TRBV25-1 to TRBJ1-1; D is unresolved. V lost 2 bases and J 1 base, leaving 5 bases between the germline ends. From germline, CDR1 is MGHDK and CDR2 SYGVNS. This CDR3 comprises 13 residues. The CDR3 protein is CASSEAGNTEAFF. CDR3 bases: TGTGCCAGCAGTGAAGCGGGGAACACTGAAGCTTTCTTT.

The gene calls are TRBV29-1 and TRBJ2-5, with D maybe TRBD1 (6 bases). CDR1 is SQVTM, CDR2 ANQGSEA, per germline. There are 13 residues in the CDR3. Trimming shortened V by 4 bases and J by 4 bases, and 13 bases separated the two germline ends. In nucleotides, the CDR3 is TGCAGCGTTGTGGGGGAAGGGGGAGAGACCCAGTACTTC. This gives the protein CSVVGEGGETQYF.

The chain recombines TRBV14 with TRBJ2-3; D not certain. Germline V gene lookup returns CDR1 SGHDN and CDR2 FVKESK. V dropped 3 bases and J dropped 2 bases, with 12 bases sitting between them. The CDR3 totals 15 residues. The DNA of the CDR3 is TGTGCCAGCAGCCACAAACAGCTCCTCACAGATACGCAGTATTTT. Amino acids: CASSHKQLLTDTQYF.

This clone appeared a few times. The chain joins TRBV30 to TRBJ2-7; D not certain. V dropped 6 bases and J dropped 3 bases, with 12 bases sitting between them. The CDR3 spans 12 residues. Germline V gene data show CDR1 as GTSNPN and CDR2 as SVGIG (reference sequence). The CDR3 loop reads CACWFGRYEQYF. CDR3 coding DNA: TGTGCCTGTTGGTTTGGGCGCTACGAGCAGTACTTC. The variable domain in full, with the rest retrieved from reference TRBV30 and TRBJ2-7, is SQTIHQWPATLVQPVGSPLSLECTVEGTSNPNLYWYRQAAGRGLQLLFYSVGIGQISSEVPQNLSASRPQDRQFILSSKKLLLSDSGFYLCACWFGRYEQYFGPGTRLTVT.

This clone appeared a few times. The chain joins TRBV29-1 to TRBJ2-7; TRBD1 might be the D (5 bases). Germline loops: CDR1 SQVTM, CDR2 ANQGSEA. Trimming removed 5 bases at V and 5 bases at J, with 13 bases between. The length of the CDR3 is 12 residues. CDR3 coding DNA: TGCAGCGTTAATTCAGGGAAGGACGAGCAGTACTTC. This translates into CSVNSGKDEQYF.

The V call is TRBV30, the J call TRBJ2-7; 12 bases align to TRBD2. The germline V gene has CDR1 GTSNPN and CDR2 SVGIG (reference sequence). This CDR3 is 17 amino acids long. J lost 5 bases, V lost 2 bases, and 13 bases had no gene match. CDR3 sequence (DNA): TGTGCCTGGAGTAGAAGAGTGACTAGCGGGAGTCTCCACGAGCAGTACTTC. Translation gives CAWSRRVTSGSLHEQYF.

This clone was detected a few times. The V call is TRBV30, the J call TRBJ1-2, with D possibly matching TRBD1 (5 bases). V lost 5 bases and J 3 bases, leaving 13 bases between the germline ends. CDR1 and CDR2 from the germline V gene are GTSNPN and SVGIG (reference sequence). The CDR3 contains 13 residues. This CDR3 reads CAWGQGAHYGYTF. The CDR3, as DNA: TGTGCCTGGGGGCAGGGTGCTCACTATGGCTACACCTTC.